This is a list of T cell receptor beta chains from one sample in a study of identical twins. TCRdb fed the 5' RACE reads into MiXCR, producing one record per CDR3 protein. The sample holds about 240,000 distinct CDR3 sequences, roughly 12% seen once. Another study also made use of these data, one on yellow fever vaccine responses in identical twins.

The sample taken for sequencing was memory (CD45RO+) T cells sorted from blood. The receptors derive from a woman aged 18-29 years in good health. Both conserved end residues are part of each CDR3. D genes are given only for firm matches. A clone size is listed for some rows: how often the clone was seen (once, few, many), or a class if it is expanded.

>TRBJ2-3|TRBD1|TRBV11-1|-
TGTGCCAGCAGCTTGGACGGGTTCGGGACAGGGTCCACAGATACGCAGTATTTT
CASSLDGFGTGSTDTQYF
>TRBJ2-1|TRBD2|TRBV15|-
TGTGCCACCAGCGTAACGAGCGGGAGCTACAATGAGCAGTTCTTC
CATSVTSGSYNEQFF
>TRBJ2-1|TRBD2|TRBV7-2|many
TGTGCCAGCAGCTTCCTACAACTAGCGGGAGAAGTCCATGAGCAGTTCTTC
CASSFLQLAGEVHEQFF
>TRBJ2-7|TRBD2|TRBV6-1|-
TGTGCCAGCAGTGAAGGAAGTTGGGGGGCGGGAGGATCCCGCGAGCAGTACTTC
CASSEGSWGAGGSREQYF
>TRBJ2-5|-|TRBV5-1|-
TGCGCCAGCAGGGGACCGAAAGCAACAGAGACCCAGTACTTC
CASRGPKATETQYF
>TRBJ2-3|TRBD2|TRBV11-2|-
TGTGCCAGCAGCTTTCGGACTAGCGGGAGGGCTAGCACAGATACGCAGTATTTT
CASSFRTSGRASTDTQYF
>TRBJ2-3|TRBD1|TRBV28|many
TGTGCCAGCAGTCCGGGACAGGGGGCCACAGATACGCAGTATTTT
CASSPGQGATDTQYF
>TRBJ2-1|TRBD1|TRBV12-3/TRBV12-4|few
TGTGCCAGCAGACATGGCGCAGACAGGGGACTCTTC
CASRHGADRGLF
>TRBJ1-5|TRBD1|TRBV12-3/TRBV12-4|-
TGTGCCAGCAGTATCATACAGGGGAATCAGCCCCAGCATTTT
CASSIIQGNQPQHF
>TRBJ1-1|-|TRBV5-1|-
TGCGCCAGCAGCTTGGATAGGTGGGGAGCTGAAGCTTTCTTT
CASSLDRWGAEAFF
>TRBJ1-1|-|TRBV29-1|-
TGCAGCGTCGCAGGGGCTGGGGGCACTGAAGCTTTCTTT
CSVAGAGGTEAFF
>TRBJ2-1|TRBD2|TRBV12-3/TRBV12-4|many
TGTGCCAGCAGTCTCACTAGCGGGAGGCCCGATGAGCAGTTCTTC
CASSLTSGRPDEQFF
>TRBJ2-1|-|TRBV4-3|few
TGCGCCAGCAGCCAGGACGTCATTTGGAATGAGCAGTTCTTC
CASSQDVIWNEQFF
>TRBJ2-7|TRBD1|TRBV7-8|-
TGTGCCAGCAGCTCCGCAGGGGGTATCTCCTACGAGCAGTACTTC
CASSSAGGISYEQYF
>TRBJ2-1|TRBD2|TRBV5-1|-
TGCGCCAGCAGCCTAGGACTAGTGGGATACAATGAGCAGTTCTTC
CASSLGLVGYNEQFF
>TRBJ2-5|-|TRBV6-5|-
TGTGCCAGCAGTTATAGTGTGTTAAATGGAGAGACCCAGTACTTC
CASSYSVLNGETQYF
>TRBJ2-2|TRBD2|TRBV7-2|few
TGTGCCAGCAGCTTTATTCCCAGACTAGCGAAGGGTGGGCTGTTTTTT
CASSFIPRLAKGGLFF
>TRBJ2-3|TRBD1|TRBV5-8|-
TGTGCCAGCAGCTTGACAGGGGGTAGCACAGATACGCAGTATTTT
CASSLTGGSTDTQYF
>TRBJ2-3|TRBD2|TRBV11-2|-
TGTGCCAGCAGCCCCGGGACTAGCGGAATAGATACGCAGTATTTT
CASSPGTSGIDTQYF
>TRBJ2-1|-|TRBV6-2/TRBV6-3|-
TGTGCCAGCACCGAAAACTACAATGAGCAGTTCTTC
CASTENYNEQFF
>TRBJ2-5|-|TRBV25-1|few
TGTGCCAGCAGTGGACAACATGGGGGGGCGGGCGAGACCCAGTACTTC
CASSGQHGGAGETQYF
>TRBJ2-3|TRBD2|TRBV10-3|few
TGTGCCATCAGTGAGCCTCCTGACAGCGGGGTCGAAGATACGCAGTATTTT
CAISEPPDSGVEDTQYF
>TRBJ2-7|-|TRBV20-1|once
TGCAGTGCCGCCTTATACGAGCAGTACTTC
CSAALYEQYF
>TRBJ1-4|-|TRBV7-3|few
TGTGCCAGCAGCCCAAGGAGGGCGGAAGAGTGGGAAAAACTGTTTTTT
CASSPRRAEEWEKLFF
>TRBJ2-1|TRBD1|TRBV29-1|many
TGCAGCGTCGAACCGGGACAGGGGAATGAGCAGTTCTTC
CSVEPGQGNEQFF
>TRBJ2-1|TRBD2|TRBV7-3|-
TGTGCCAGCAGCCCCCAGCGGGGGGGCAAGAATGAGCAGTTCTTC
CASSPQRGGKNEQFF
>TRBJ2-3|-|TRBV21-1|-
TGTGCCAGCAGCCTCCCCGGGACTAGCGGCACAGATACGCAGTATTTT
CASSLPGTSGTDTQYF
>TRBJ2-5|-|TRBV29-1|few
TGCAGCGTCCGACTCCAAGAGACCCAGTACTTC
CSVRLQETQYF
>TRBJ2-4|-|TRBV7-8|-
TGTGCCAGCAGCCTATCCGGGATAGCCAAAAACATTCAGTACTTC
CASSLSGIAKNIQYF
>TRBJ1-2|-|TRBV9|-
TGTGCCAGCAGCGTAGCCAGGGATAACTATGGCTACACCTTC
CASSVARDNYGYTF
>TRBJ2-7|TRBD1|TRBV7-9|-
TGTGCCAGCAGCTTAACGGGACAGGGGGCACGTTCCTACGAGCAGTACTTC
CASSLTGQGARSYEQYF
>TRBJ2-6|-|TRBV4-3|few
TGCGCCAGCAGCCAAGATGGCGGGACCCTATCCGGGGCCAACGTCCTGACTTTC
CASSQDGGTLSGANVLTF
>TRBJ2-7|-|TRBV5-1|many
TGCGCCAGCAGCTTTGGGACGGATACCTACGAGCAGTACTTC
CASSFGTDTYEQYF
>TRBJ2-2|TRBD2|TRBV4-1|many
TGCGCCAGCAGCTCAACTAGCGGGAGGGCCACGTTAGGCGGGGAGCTGTTTTTT
CASSSTSGRATLGGELFF
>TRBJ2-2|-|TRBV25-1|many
TGTGCCAGCAGTGATACAGGGTCGGGCACCGGGGAGCTGTTTTTT
CASSDTGSGTGELFF
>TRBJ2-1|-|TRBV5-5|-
TGTGCCAGCAGCTTGAGCCAATTCAGGAGCTCCTACAATGAGCAGTTCTTC
CASSLSQFRSSYNEQFF
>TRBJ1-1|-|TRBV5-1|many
TGCGCCAGCAGCTCGTCGTTAAACATGAACACTGAAGCTTTCTTT
CASSSSLNMNTEAFF
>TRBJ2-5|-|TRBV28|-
TGTGCCAGCAGACGCCTTCGAAACCAAGAGACCCAGTACTTC
CASRRLRNQETQYF
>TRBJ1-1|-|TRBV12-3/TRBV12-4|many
TGTGCCAGCAGTTTCGGGGCAATTCCTGAAGCTTTCTTT
CASSFGAIPEAFF
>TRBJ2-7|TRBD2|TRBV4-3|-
TGCGCCAGCAGCCAAGGACTAGCGGGACTCTACGAGCAGTACTTC
CASSQGLAGLYEQYF
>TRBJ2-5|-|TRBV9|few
TGTGCCAGCTCACGGAGCTTCCAAGAGACCCAGTACTTC
CASSRSFQETQYF
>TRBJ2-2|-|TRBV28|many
TGTGCCAGCAGCGGACTGAACACCGGGGAGCTGTTTTTT
CASSGLNTGELFF
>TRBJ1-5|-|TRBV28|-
TGTGCCAGCGGTTGGGTGGGAGGGTTTAGCAATCAGCCCCAGCATTTT
CASGWVGGFSNQPQHF
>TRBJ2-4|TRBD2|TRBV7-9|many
TGTGCCAACCGAGCGGGGGGGCGAACCAAAAACATTCAGTACTTC
CANRAGGRTKNIQYF
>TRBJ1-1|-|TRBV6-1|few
TGTGCCAGCAGTCCTCCTTATCAGCGCGTAGCTTTCTTT
CASSPPYQRVAFF
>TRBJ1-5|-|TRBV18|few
TGTGCCAGCTCCGAACAGGGTTCCGATCAGCCCCAGCATTTT
CASSEQGSDQPQHF
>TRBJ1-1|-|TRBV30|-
TGTGCCTGGAGTTCTCTGACGTCGGGTGGAGCTTTCTTT
CAWSSLTSGGAFF
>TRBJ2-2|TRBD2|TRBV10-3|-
TGTGCCATCAGTGAGTCCGGGACTAGCGGGAGTCGAGACACCGGGGAGCTGTTTTTT
CAISESGTSGSRDTGELFF
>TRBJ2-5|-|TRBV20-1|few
TGCAGTGCTAGAGATCTTCCAGCGTTTGAGACCCAGTACTTC
CSARDLPAFETQYF
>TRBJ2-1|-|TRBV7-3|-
TGTGCCAGCAGCGTGGGTATATTGAATGAGCAGTTCTTC
CASSVGILNEQFF
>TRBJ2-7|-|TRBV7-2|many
TGTGCCAGCAGCTTAGTCAGGGGCTACGAGCAGTACTTC
CASSLVRGYEQYF